The 11 T cell receptor beta chains reported below all come from one sample, sequenced in a study of cytomegalovirus exposure and HLA in healthy donors. This PCR relied on a set of 60 Vbeta primers and 13 Jbeta primers. Generated by immunoSEQ multiplex PCR, the TCRdb table keeps only in-frame clones and is missing some. The table has more than 85,000 clones, approximately 76% seen once. Sequencing was carried out using PBMCs. These receptors were obtained from a man aged 40-49 years in good health and CMV-seronegative.

Worth noting for this clone: At one end the junction does not follow the germline gene, possibly because of a read error. This chain uses TRBV4-3 with TRBJ2-1; a weak D match, TRBD1 (5 bases). Germline V gene lookup returns CDR1 LGHNA and CDR2 YSLEER. The CDR3 runs to 14 residues. DNA of the CDR3: TGCGCCAGCAGCCAGGAAGGGGTCTACAGTGAGCAGTTCTTC. Protein sequence: CASSQEGVYSEQFF.

The CDR3 here is CASSDGGRGKETQYF. CDR3 bases: TGCGCCAGCAGTGACGGGGGAAGGGGTAAAGAGACCCAGTACTTC. The rearrangement joins TRBV10-1 to TRBJ2-5; a weak D match, TRBD2 (6 bases). The CDR3 is made up of 15 amino acids. Germline CDR1 and CDR2: WNHNN and SYGVQD (reference sequence). V was shortened by 3 bases and J by 3 bases, with 14 bases between the two germline ends.

The rearrangement joins TRBV6-1 to TRBJ2-7; D uncertain. Trimming removed 6 bases at V and 2 bases at J, with 17 bases between. The CDR3 runs to 15 residues. The V gene's germline CDR1 is MNHNS and CDR2 SASEGT. The CDR3 loop is CASRPGPLGAYEQYF. DNA for the CDR3: TGTGCCAGCAGGCCCGGTCCTCTGGGCGCCTACGAGCAGTACTTC.

The V call is TRBV7-9, the J call TRBJ2-1; D is undetermined. This CDR3 region has 13 residues. The germline CDR1 and CDR2 sequences are SEHNR and FQNEAQ (reference sequence). V lost 4 bases to trimming and J lost 7 bases, with 11 bases between them. This chain's CDR3 is CASSWQATNEQFF. The CDR3 DNA reads as TGTGCCAGCAGCTGGCAGGCGACGAATGAGCAGTTCTTC.

The chain combines TRBV11-2 with TRBJ2-5; tentatively, D is TRBD2 (6 bases). CDR1 is SGHAT, CDR2 FQNNGV, per germline. Trimming took off 4 bases at V and 7 bases at J, with 13 bases between the two ends. The CDR3 covers 13 residues. CDR3 in amino acids: CASSSGLPGTQYF. The DNA for the CDR3 is TGTGCCAGCAGCTCGGGACTCCCGGGGACCCAGTACTTC.

This chain joins TRBV4-3 and TRBJ2-5; D is ambiguous. CDR1 and CDR2 from the germline V gene are LGHNA and YSLEER. Trimming left V 1 base short and J 5 bases short, with 14 bases between. There are 15 residues in the CDR3. The CDR3 DNA follows: TGCGCCAGCAGCCAAGGTGTGGGCCGTAAGGAGACCCAGTACTTC. This codes for CASSQGVGRKETQYF.

The V gene is TRBV11-2, the J gene TRBJ2-3, with a tentative D call TRBD2 (7 bases). This CDR3 has 16 amino acids. Trimming took 5 bases from V and 0 from J, leaving 15 bases between them. Looked up from germline, CDR1 is SGHAT and CDR2 is FQNNGV. The CDR3 DNA follows: TGTGCCAGCAGCCTCCGGGGGGCGGGGAGCACAGATACGCAGTATTTT. This gives the protein CASSLRGAGSTDTQYF.

The CDR3 is CASSPRGLGSYEQYF. The CDR3 bases are TGTGCCAGCAGCCCCCGAGGCCTTGGGTCCTACGAGCAGTACTTC. The chain joins TRBV11-2 to TRBJ2-7, with no clear D. With 5 bases removed from V and 1 base from J, the gap between germline ends came to 15 bases. Germline values: CDR1 SGHAT, CDR2 FQNNGV. This CDR3 contains 15 residues.

The gene calls are TRBV7-2 and TRBJ2-2, with D perhaps TRBD1 (6 bases). Trimming removed 1 base from V and 4 bases from J, with 10 bases in between. Germline V gene sequence: CDR1 SGHTA, CDR2 FQGNSA. This CDR3 contains 15 residues. CDR3: CASSLDRAGTGELFF. The CDR3 DNA reads TGTGCCAGCAGCTTAGACAGGGCGGGCACCGGGGAGCTGTTTTTT.

The chain combines TRBV2 with TRBJ2-7; D may be TRBD1 (5 bases). Germline CDR1 SNHLY, CDR2 FYNNEI. The CDR3 contains 11 residues. V dropped 5 bases and J dropped 10 bases, with 12 bases sitting between them. The CDR3 DNA reads as TGTGCCAGCAGTATTCTCCAGGGACAGTACTTC. This encodes CASSILQGQYF.

This clone appeared a single time. This sequence joins TRBV28 and TRBJ1-6; 8 positions match TRBD1. CDR3 size: 18 residues. J lost 3 bases, V lost 5 bases, and 12 bases had no gene match. Per the germline V gene, CDR1 is MDHEN and CDR2 is SYDVKM. CDR3 nucleotide sequence: TGTGCCAGCAGTCTTCAGGGGGCGGTGGGCTACTATAATTCACCCCTCCACTTT. This gives the protein CASSLQGAVGYYNSPLHF.